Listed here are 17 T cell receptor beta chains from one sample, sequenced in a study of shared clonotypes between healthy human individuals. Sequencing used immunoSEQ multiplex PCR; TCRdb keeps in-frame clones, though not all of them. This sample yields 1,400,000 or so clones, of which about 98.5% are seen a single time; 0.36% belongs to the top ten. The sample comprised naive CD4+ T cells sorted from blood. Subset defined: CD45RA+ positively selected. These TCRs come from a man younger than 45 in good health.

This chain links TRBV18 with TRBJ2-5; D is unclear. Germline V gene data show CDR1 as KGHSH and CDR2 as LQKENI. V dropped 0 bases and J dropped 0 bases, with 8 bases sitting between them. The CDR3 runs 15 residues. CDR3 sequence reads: CASSPPVAYQETQYF. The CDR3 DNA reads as TGTGCCAGCTCACCACCGGTGGCGTACCAAGAGACCCAGTACTTC.

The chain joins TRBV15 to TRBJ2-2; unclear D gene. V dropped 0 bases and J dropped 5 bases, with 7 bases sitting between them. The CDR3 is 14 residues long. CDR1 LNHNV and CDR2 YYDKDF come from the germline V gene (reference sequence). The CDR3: CATSRDPFTGELFF. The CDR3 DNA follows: TGTGCCACCAGCAGAGATCCGTTTACCGGGGAGCTGTTTTTT.

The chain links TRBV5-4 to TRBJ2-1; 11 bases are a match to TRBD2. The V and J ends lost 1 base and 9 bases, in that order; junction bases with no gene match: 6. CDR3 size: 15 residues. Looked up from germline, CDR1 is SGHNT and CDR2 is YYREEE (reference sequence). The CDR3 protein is CASSLTSGRIAEQFF. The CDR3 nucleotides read TGTGCCAGCAGCTTGACTAGCGGGAGAATAGCTGAGCAGTTCTTC.

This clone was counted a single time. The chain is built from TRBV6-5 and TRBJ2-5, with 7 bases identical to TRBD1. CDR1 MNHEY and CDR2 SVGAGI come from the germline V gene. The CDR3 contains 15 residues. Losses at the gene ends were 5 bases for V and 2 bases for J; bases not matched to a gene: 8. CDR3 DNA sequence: TGTGCCAGCAGTAAGGCCGGGACAGCTCAAGAGACCCAGTACTTC. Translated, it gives CASSKAGTAQETQYF.

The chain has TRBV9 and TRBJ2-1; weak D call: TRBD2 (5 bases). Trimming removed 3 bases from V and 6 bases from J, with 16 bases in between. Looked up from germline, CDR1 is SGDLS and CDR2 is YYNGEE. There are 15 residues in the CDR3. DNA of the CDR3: TGTGCCAGCAGCGCCCGGGCCGGGGTGGTCAATGAGCAGTTCTTC. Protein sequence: CASSARAGVVNEQFF.

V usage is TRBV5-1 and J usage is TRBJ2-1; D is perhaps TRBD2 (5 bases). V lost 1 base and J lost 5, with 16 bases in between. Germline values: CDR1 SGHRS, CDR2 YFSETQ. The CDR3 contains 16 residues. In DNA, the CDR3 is TGCGCCAGCAGCTTGAAGGTGGGAGCAACCCACAATGAGCAGTTCTTC. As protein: CASSLKVGATHNEQFF.

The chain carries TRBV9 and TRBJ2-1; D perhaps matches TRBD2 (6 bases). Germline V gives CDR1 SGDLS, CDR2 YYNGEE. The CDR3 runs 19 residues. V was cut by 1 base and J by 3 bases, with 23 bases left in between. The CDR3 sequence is CASSVRFQTEGKLYNEQFF. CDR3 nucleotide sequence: TGTGCCAGCAGCGTAAGATTCCAGACGGAGGGAAAACTCTACAATGAGCAGTTCTTC.

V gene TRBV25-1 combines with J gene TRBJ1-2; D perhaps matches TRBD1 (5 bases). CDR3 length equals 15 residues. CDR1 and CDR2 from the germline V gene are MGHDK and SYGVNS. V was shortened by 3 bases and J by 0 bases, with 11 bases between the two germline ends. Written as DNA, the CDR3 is TGTGCCAGCAGTGAGGCAGGGTTCGCTAACTATGGCTACACCTTC. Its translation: CASSEAGFANYGYTF.

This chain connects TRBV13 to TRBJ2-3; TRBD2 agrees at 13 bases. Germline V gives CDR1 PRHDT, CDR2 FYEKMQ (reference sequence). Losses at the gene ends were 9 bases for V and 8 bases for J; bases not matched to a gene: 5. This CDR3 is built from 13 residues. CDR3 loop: CASGLAGVGTQYF. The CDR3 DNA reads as TGTGCCAGTGGACTAGCGGGAGTAGGTACGCAGTATTTT.

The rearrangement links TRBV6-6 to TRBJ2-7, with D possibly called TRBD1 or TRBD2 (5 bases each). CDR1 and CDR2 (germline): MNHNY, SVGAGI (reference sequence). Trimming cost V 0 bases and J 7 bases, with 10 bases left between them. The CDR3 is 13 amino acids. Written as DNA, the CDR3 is TGTGCCAGCAGTTACTCGATGGGACGGGAGCAGTACTTC. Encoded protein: CASSYSMGREQYF.

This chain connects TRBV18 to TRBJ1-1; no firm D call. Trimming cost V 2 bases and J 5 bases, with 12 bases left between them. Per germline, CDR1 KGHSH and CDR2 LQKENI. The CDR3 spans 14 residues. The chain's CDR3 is CASSPGRLSTEAFF. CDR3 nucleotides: TGTGCCAGCTCACCAGGGAGGCTAAGTACTGAAGCTTTCTTT.

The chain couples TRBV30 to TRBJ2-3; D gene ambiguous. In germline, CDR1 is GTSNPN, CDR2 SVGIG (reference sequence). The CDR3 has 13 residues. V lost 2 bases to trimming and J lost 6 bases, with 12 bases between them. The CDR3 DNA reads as TGTGCCTGGAGTCTGAATCTCGGGGATACGCAGTATTTT. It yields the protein CAWSLNLGDTQYF.

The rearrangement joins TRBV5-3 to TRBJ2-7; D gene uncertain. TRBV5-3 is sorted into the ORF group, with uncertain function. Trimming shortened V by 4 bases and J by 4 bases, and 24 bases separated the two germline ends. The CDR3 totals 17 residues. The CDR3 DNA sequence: TGTGCCAGAAGCGACCCCGCTGCAAGAGTTCAGCTGTACGAGCAGTACTTC. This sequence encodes CARSDPAARVQLYEQYF.

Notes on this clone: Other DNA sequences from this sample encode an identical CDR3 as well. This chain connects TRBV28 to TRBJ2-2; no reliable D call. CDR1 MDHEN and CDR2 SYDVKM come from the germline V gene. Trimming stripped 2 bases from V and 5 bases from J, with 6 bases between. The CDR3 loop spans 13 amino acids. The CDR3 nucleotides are TGTGCCAGCAGTTTAAGGGAAACCGGGGAGCTGTTTTTT. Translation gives CASSLRETGELFF.

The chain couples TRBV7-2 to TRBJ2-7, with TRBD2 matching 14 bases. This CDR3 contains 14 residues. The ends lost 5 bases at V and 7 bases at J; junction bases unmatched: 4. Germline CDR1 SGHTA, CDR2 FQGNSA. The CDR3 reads CASSLRTSGREQYF. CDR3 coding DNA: TGTGCCAGCAGCCTCCGGACTAGCGGGAGGGAGCAGTACTTC.

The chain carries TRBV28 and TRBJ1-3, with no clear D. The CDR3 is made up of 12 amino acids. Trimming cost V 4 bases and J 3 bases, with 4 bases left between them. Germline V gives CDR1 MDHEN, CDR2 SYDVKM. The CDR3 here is CASSWGGNTIYF. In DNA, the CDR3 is TGTGCCAGCAGTTGGGGTGGAAACACCATATATTTT.

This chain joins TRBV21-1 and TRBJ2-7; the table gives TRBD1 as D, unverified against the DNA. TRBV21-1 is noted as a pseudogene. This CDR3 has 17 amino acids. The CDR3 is CASMRTGSGTTRREQYF. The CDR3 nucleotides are TGTGCCAGCATGAGGACAGGGAGTGGGACGACCCGGCGCGAGCAGTACTTC.